These T cell receptor beta chains were read from a single sample in a study of PD-L1 blockade in urothelial cancer. TCRdb's copy holds only in-frame clones and misses some; the assay was immunoSEQ multiplex PCR. The sample records roughly 55,000 clones, roughly 84% being singletons. Here the sequenced sample was PBMCs, taken around atezolizumab (anti-PD-L1) treatment. The source of these receptors is a man between 60 and 75 years old with urothelial cancer. CDR3s include the opening cysteine and the closing phenylalanine or tryptophan. A D gene is named only where the DNA matches it firmly. Clone sizes are given selectively: once, few, many, or a class where the clone is expanded.

TRBJ2-5	once	-	TRBV28	13	TGTGCCAGCAGTCGACTCGTCCAAGAGACCCAGTACTTC	CASSRLVQETQYF
TRBJ1-2	-	-	TRBV6-5	13	TGTGCCAGCAGCACCGACAGAAAGTATGGCTACACCTTC	CASSTDRKYGYTF
TRBJ1-2	-	-	TRBV25-1	12	TGTGCCAGCAGTGAATGGGGGGTCGGCTACACCTTC	CASSEWGVGYTF
TRBJ1-1	-	TRBD1	TRBV10-3	16	TGTGCCATCACCACGGAGGGGGACAGCGGCATATTTGAAGCTTTCTTT	CAITTEGDSGIFEAFF
TRBJ1-5	-	TRBD1	TRBV5-8	14	TGTGCCAGCAGCTTGGATCAGGGGGGTCAGCCCCAGCATTTT	CASSLDQGGQPQHF
TRBJ2-2	-	-	TRBV18	15	TGTGCCAGCTCACCAAAGGGGTTAGACACCGGGGAGCTGTTTTTT	CASSPKGLDTGELFF
TRBJ2-1	-	-	TRBV5-1	12	TGCGCCAGCAGCTTGGAGGGGCGCTGGCAGTTCTTC	CASSLEGRWQFF
TRBJ2-7	-	-	TRBV5-5	15	TGTGCCAGCAGCTTGGCCGCGGGGCCCTCCTACGAGCAGTACTTC	CASSLAAGPSYEQYF
TRBJ2-5	-	TRBD2	TRBV7-3	16	TGTGCCAGCAGCAGTTCTAGCGGGGGAGGTCAAGAGACCCAGTACTTC	CASSSSSGGGQETQYF
TRBJ1-3	-	TRBD1	TRBV10-3	14	TGTGCCATCAGTGCCGACAGGGATAGAAACACCATATATTTT	CAISADRDRNTIYF
TRBJ1-1	-	-	TRBV11-3	13	TGTGCCAGCAGGGGGCAAAACCCCACTCGGGCTTTCTTT	CASRGQNPTRAFF
TRBJ1-4	-	TRBD1	TRBV18	15	TGTGCCAGCTCACCAAGACAGGGAACTAATGAAAAACTGTTTTTT	CASSPRQGTNEKLFF
TRBJ1-1	once	-	TRBV7-9	14	TGTGCCAGCAGATTCGGTGGCAGGGAAACTGAAGCTTTCTTT	CASRFGGRETEAFF
TRBJ1-1	-	-	TRBV14	15	TGTGCCAGCAGCCAAGCGGGACAACTGAACACTGAAGCTTTCTTT	CASSQAGQLNTEAFF
TRBJ1-3	-	TRBD1	TRBV5-1	16	TGCGCCAGCAGCTTGGAGGGACAGGGCTCTGGAAACACCATATATTTT	CASSLEGQGSGNTIYF
TRBJ2-3	-	TRBD1	TRBV11-2	15	TGTGCCAGCAGCACGAGGGACAGTGGACGGGATACGCAGTATTTT	CASSTRDSGRDTQYF
TRBJ2-3	-	TRBD2	TRBV5-4	14	TGTGCCAGCAGCTTGTGGCTAGCGGGGGGCATGCAGTATTTT	CASSLWLAGGMQYF
TRBJ1-2	-	-	TRBV28	14	TGTGCCAGCAGTTCCCGCCGCGCTAACTATGGCTACACCTTC	CASSSRRANYGYTF
TRBJ2-7	-	TRBD2	TRBV5-1	14	TGCGCCAGCAGCTTGTACGGGAGGGCCGACGAGCAGTACTTC	CASSLYGRADEQYF
TRBJ2-7	-	TRBD1	TRBV7-3	18	TGTGCCAGCAGCTTAAGTGGGAATCGAGGGACAGGGTCTGTCGAGCAGTACTTC	CASSLSGNRGTGSVEQYF
TRBJ1-1	-	-	TRBV7-8	13	TGTGCCAGCAGCTTAGATCCCAGCACTGAAGCTTTCTTT	CASSLDPSTEAFF
TRBJ2-2	-	TRBD2	TRBV9	16	TGTGCCAGCAGCGTAGTCCTAGCGGCGAACACCGGGGAGCTGTTTTTT	CASSVVLAANTGELFF
TRBJ1-5	-	-	TRBV15	13	TGTGCCACCAGCGTAGAATACAATCAGCCCCAGCATTTT	CATSVEYNQPQHF
TRBJ2-3	-	-	TRBV18	12	TGTGCCAGCTCACCCCAGGCAGATACGCAGTATTTT	CASSPQADTQYF
TRBJ1-5	-	TRBD1	TRBV6-5	13	TGTGCCAGCGGACAGGGGGCAAGTCAGCCCCAGCATTTT	CASGQGASQPQHF
TRBJ2-1	-	-	TRBV9	14	TGTGCCAGCAGTGCACTGGGCCAGGGCGATGAGCAGTTCTTC	CASSALGQGDEQFF
TRBJ2-3	-	-	TRBV6-6	13	TGTGCCAGCAGTTCCGGGGGGCCTTATACGCAGTATTTT	CASSSGGPYTQYF
TRBJ2-7	-	TRBD1	TRBV2	13	TGTGCCAGCAGCCGGGACAGCATCTACGAGCAGTACTTC	CASSRDSIYEQYF
TRBJ1-5	-	-	TRBV30	13	TGTGCCTGGAGTGTCCAGGACAATCAGCCCCAGCATTTT	CAWSVQDNQPQHF
TRBJ1-2	few	TRBD1	TRBV5-1	15	TGCGCCAGCAGCTTGAGTCCGGGACAGGGGAGGGGCTACACCTTC	CASSLSPGQGRGYTF
TRBJ1-1	-	TRBD1	TRBV5-8	14	TGTGCCAGCAGTTACGACAGGGGTTACACTGAAGCTTTCTTT	CASSYDRGYTEAFF
TRBJ2-7	-	-	TRBV9	14	TGTGCCAGCAGCGTAGGGGGGCCGGACTACGAGCAGTACTTC	CASSVGGPDYEQYF
TRBJ1-1	-	TRBD1	TRBV7-9	12	TGTGCCAGCAGCGCACAGGGGACTGAAGCTTTCTTT	CASSAQGTEAFF
TRBJ2-7	-	-	TRBV14	14	TGTGCCAGCAGCCAAGGACACACCTCCTACGAGCAGTACTTC	CASSQGHTSYEQYF
TRBJ1-4	-	-	TRBV2	14	TGTGCCAGCTTGGACAGACCAACTAATGAAAAACTGTTTTTT	CASLDRPTNEKLFF
TRBJ1-3	-	-	TRBV7-9	16	TGTGCCAGCAGCCAGCTTGCAGGGGTTTCTGGAAACACCATATATTTT	CASSQLAGVSGNTIYF
TRBJ2-7	-	-	TRBV5-8	12	TGTGCCAGCAGCCACAATATCTACGAGCAGTACTTC	CASSHNIYEQYF
TRBJ2-7	-	TRBD2	TRBV7-8	15	TGTGCCAGCAGTTCTAGCGGGAGGCTCTCCTACGAGCAGTACTTC	CASSSSGRLSYEQYF
TRBJ2-1	once	TRBD2	TRBV6-1	15	TGTGCCAGCAGTGAAGCGCTGGGAAGCGGGGATTATAAGTTCTTC	CASSEALGSGDYKFF
TRBJ2-7	-	-	TRBV5-1	15	TGCGCCAGCAGGGGTAGCGTGGAAGATACCTACGAGCAGTACTTC	CASRGSVEDTYEQYF
TRBJ2-7	-	TRBD1	TRBV2	16	TGTGCCAGCAGTGAAGCGGGGACAGGGTATTATAAGGAGCAGTACTTC	CASSEAGTGYYKEQYF
TRBJ2-7	-	TRBD1	TRBV14	15	TGTGCCAGCAGCCAAGGCGTCAGGGGGTTGGTCGAGCAGTACTTC	CASSQGVRGLVEQYF
TRBJ2-6	-	-	TRBV6-1	15	TGTGCCAGCAGTGAAGAGAGTCCTGGGGCCAACGTCCTGACTTTC	CASSEESPGANVLTF
TRBJ2-5	once	-	TRBV11-3	14	TGTGCCAGCAGCCGCCCCCGCGAACAAGAGACCCAGTACTTC	CASSRPREQETQYF
TRBJ2-2	-	-	TRBV5-4	15	TGTGCCAGCAGCTTTACCAGGGGATTCACCGGGGAGCTGTTTTTT	CASSFTRGFTGELFF
TRBJ2-3	-	-	TRBV7-2	14	TGTGCCAGCAGAAGTGTTAATCAGGGAGATACGCAGTATTTT	CASRSVNQGDTQYF
TRBJ2-1	-	TRBD2	TRBV5-1	15	TGCGCCAGCAGCTTGATAGCGGGAGGAAGTAATGAGCAGTTCTTC	CASSLIAGGSNEQFF
TRBJ2-5	-	TRBD2	TRBV5-1	15	TGCGCCAGCAGCTTAGTTAGCGGGGGCCAAGAGACCCAGTACTTC	CASSLVSGGQETQYF
TRBJ2-7	once	TRBD1	TRBV2	15	TGTGCCAGCAGTGAGGGGACAGGGGGCTTATACGAGCAGTACTTC	CASSEGTGGLYEQYF
TRBJ1-5	-	-	TRBV6-1	13	TGTGCCAGCAGTCCGGGACTCACGGCGGCCCAGCATTTT	CASSPGLTAAQHF
TRBJ2-7	-	TRBD2	TRBV5-1	15	TGCGCCAGCAGCTTATTAGCGGGAGGTCTCCACGAGCAGTACTTC	CASSLLAGGLHEQYF
TRBJ1-1	once	TRBD1	TRBV6-6	13	TGTGCCGCGACCGGGACAGGGGGCGCTGAAGCTTTCTTT	CAATGTGGAEAFF
TRBJ1-1	-	TRBD1	TRBV5-1	16	TGCGCCAGCAGCTTGATGGCAGGGGGAATGAACACTGAAGCTTTCTTT	CASSLMAGGMNTEAFF
TRBJ2-1	-	-	TRBV9	15	TGTGCCAGCAGGCGAGAGGGTAGCTCCTACAATGAGCAGTTCTTC	CASRREGSSYNEQFF
TRBJ2-7	-	-	TRBV19	14	TGTGCCAGTAGCCCCCGGGACTCGGGCTACGAGCAGTACTTC	CASSPRDSGYEQYF
TRBJ1-2	-	TRBD1	TRBV5-1	14	TGCGCCAGCAGGGGGGACAGGGGGAGAGATGGCTACACCTTC	CASRGDRGRDGYTF
TRBJ1-1	-	-	TRBV30	12	TGTGCCTGGACAGTCTCGAACACTGAAGCTTTCTTT	CAWTVSNTEAFF
TRBJ1-2	-	TRBD1	TRBV30	15	TGTGCCTGGAGTGTACCAGGACAGGGGAAATGGGGCTACACCTTC	CAWSVPGQGKWGYTF
TRBJ1-5	-	TRBD1	TRBV30	14	TGTGCCTGGAAAGGGAAGACAGGGCATCAGCCCCAGCATTTT	CAWKGKTGHQPQHF